The 29 T cell receptor beta chains in this list originate from one sample, sequenced in a study of blood T cells in healthy people across ages. A second PCR, run for 7 to 11 cycles, used a sample-barcoded 5' primer plus a J-beta primer mix. TCRdb passed the 5' RACE reads through MiXCR, listing each CDR3 protein once. The sample includes 1.5 million to 1.9 million distinct CDR3 sequences, roughly two fifths of them seen just once. The sequenced material came from blood. Receptor source: a woman between 18 and 29 years old in good health.

This chain connects TRBV5-1 to TRBJ2-3; 12 bases align to TRBD2. Germline CDR1 SGHRS, CDR2 YFSETQ. The CDR3 totals 16 residues. Trimming took 0 bases from V and 7 from J; bases not matched to a gene: 6. CDR3 residues: CASSLVASGGEYTQYF. The CDR3 DNA reads as TGCGCCAGCAGCTTGGTGGCTAGCGGGGGGGAATATACGCAGTATTTT.

This sequence joins TRBV20-1 and TRBJ1-1, with TRBD1 as a possible D gene (6 bases). Germline V gene sequence: CDR1 DFQATT, CDR2 SNEGSKA (reference sequence). Deletions cut 4 bases from V and 4 bases from J, with 13 bases between. This CDR3 has 13 amino acids. CDR3: CSATQTGGTEAFF. CDR3 nucleotide sequence: TGCAGTGCTACCCAGACAGGTGGCACTGAAGCTTTCTTT.

This clonotype was found many times. The V and J genes are TRBV12-3 or TRBV12-4 and TRBJ2-3, with 12 bases fitting TRBD2. V trimming: 7 bases; J trimming: 6 bases; junction bases outside the gene matches: 8. CDR3 length: 15 residues. This CDR3 is CASTQLAGGSDTQYF. The CDR3 DNA reads as TGTGCCAGCACCCAACTAGCGGGAGGATCTGATACGCAGTATTTT.

A few counts support this clonotype. V gene TRBV10-3 combines with J gene TRBJ1-2; D is unclear. This CDR3 is 11 amino acids long. V lost 10 bases and J 3 bases, leaving 9 bases between the germline ends. CDR1 is ENHRY and CDR2 is SYGVKD in the germline V gene. The CDR3 protein is CATQSDYGYTF. The CDR3, as DNA: TGTGCCACCCAAAGCGACTATGGCTACACCTTC.

This clonotype was recorded at least ten times. The chain has TRBV7-2 and TRBJ1-5; tentative D call: TRBD1 (5 bases). V dropped 5 bases and J dropped 0 bases, with 11 bases sitting between them. The CDR3 has 15 amino acids. Germline V gene lookup returns CDR1 SGHTA and CDR2 FQGNSA. The CDR3 region is CASSRDGYSNQPQHF. The CDR3 coding sequence is TGTGCCAGCAGCAGGGACGGATATAGCAATCAGCCCCAGCATTTT.

The gene calls are TRBV29-1 and TRBJ2-5, with D perhaps assigned TRBD1 or TRBD2 (5 bases each). There are 15 residues in the CDR3. CDR1 is SQVTM, CDR2 ANQGSEA, per germline. The V and J ends lost 4 bases and 11 bases respectively, with 26 bases between them. The CDR3 nucleotides read TGCAGCGTTGGAAAGAGGGGTATCCACTACAATGAGCAGTACTTC. The encoded protein is CSVGKRGIHYNEQYF. Variable domain in full (rest from reference TRBV29-1 and TRBJ2-5): SAVISQKPSRDICQRGTSLTIQCQVDSQVTMMFWYRQQPGQSLTLIATANQGSEATYESGFVIDKFPISRPNLTFSTLTVSNMSPEDSSIYLCSVGKRGIHYNEQYFGPGTRLLVL.

In this sample, this clonotype turned up a few times. The chain has TRBV9 and TRBJ2-7; D is unclear. Germline values: CDR1 SGDLS, CDR2 YYNGEE. Trimming left V 4 bases short and J 7 bases short, with 15 bases between. This CDR3 is 13 amino acids long. The CDR3, as DNA: TGTGCCAGCAGCTCACGGGTAGTTGATGAGCAGTACTTC. Its translation is CASSSRVVDEQYF.

This clonotype was counted between two and nine times. This chain connects TRBV7-9 to TRBJ2-7; 8 bases agree with TRBD1. Germline V gene data show CDR1 as SEHNR and CDR2 as FQNEAQ (reference sequence). The ends lost 6 bases at V and 3 bases at J; junction bases unmatched: 10. This CDR3 spans 15 amino acids. In nucleotides, the CDR3 is TGTGCCAGCAGTCCGAAACAGGGGGTGCACTACGAGCAGTACTTC. This encodes CASSPKQGVHYEQYF. The variable domain in full, completed from reference TRBV7-9 and TRBJ2-7, reads DTGVSQNPRHKITKRGQNVTFRCDPISEHNRLYWYRQTLGQGPEFLTYFQNEAQLEKSRLLSDRFSAERPKGSFSTLEIQRTEQGDSAMYLCASSPKQGVHYEQYFGPGTRLTVT.

Points on this clonotype: A much larger clone is a single base away; this may be a read error. The chain combines TRBV29-1 with TRBJ2-3; the D is unclear. Germline V gene data show CDR1 as SQVTM and CDR2 as ANQGSEA. There are 11 residues in the CDR3. CDR3 region: CGVVVGDTQYF. In nucleotides, the CDR3 is TGCGGCGTTGTAGTAGGAGATACGCAGTATTTT.

The V call is TRBV28, the J call TRBJ1-5; D is uncertain. CDR1 and CDR2 (germline): MDHEN, SYDVKM. Trimming stripped 5 bases from V and 3 bases from J, with 14 bases between. The CDR3 spans 15 residues. The CDR3 coding sequence is TGTGCCAGCAGTCCAACAACAGTTTACAATCAGCCCCAGCATTTT. Protein: CASSPTTVYNQPQHF. Full variable domain (missing parts from reference TRBV28 and TRBJ1-5): DVKVTQSSRYLVKRTGEKVFLECVQDMDHENMFWYRQDPGLGLRLIYFSYDVKMKEKGDIPEGYSVSREKKERFSLILESASTNQTSMYLCASSPTTVYNQPQHFGDGTRLSIL.

CDR3: CASSAAGRSTDTQYF. CDR3 DNA: TGTGCCAGCAGTGCTGCAGGGCGGTCCACAGATACGCAGTATTTT. The chain recombines TRBV13 with TRBJ2-3, with D perhaps TRBD1 (5 bases). Germline assignment: CDR1 PRHDT and CDR2 FYEKMQ (reference sequence). V was trimmed by 6 bases and J by 2 bases, leaving 15 bases between them. This CDR3 is built from 15 residues.

This clonotype showed up just a few times. The chain joins TRBV5-1 to TRBJ2-6; D is perhaps TRBD2 (5 bases). CDR3 length: 15 amino acids. Germline CDR1 reads SGHRS; CDR2 reads YFSETQ. Trimming took 5 bases from V and 0 from J, leaving 9 bases between them. CDR3 nucleotides: TGCGCCAGCAGATCCCGGGGCTCTGGGGCCAACGTCCTGACTTTC. Protein: CASRSRGSGANVLTF.

This clonotype was picked up a small number of times. V and J are TRBV29-1 and TRBJ2-1; TRBD2 agrees at 9 bases. V trimming: 3 bases; J trimming: 7 bases; junction bases outside the gene matches: 4. Germline V gives CDR1 SQVTM, CDR2 ANQGSEA. CDR3 length equals 13 residues. The CDR3 DNA is TGCAGCGTTGAGGGGCGGGAGGGGAATGAGCAGTTCTTC. Translation: CSVEGREGNEQFF.

DNA for the CDR3: TGTGCCAGCAGTTTTCGTACCCGCCTAGAGACCCAGTACTTC. Its protein product is CASSFRTRLETQYF. The chain joins TRBV12-3 or TRBV12-4 to TRBJ2-5; D call uncertain. CDR3 length: 14 amino acids. Trimming left V 3 bases short and J 4 bases short, with 12 bases between.

The CDR3 DNA is TGTGCCAGCAGAATGATAGGCGACGAGCAGTTCTTC. It encodes CASRMIGDEQFF. V usage is TRBV2 and J usage is TRBJ2-1; D is unresolved. This CDR3 contains 12 residues. V was cut by 6 bases and J by 10 bases, with 13 bases left in between. Germline lookup yields CDR1 SNHLY and CDR2 FYNNEI.

This clonotype was seen repeatedly, ten times or more. This chain joins TRBV12-3 or TRBV12-4 and TRBJ1-2, with D uncertain. V lost 3 bases and J lost 4, with 9 bases in between. The CDR3 loop spans 13 amino acids. CDR3 bases: TGTGCCAGCAGTTTCGGGGAAAGCTATGGCTACACCTTC. Amino acids: CASSFGESYGYTF.

The genes are TRBV29-1 and TRBJ2-5; TRBD2 matches at 10 bases. The DNA matches TRBJ2-7 better at its end, which makes the J call doubtful. The V gene's germline CDR1 is SQVTM and CDR2 ANQGSEA. The CDR3 is 12 amino acids. This CDR3 is CSAGTSVSEQYF. The CDR3 coding sequence is TGCAGCGCCGGGACTAGCGTTTCCGAGCAGTACTTC.

The J gene is TRBJ1-4, the V gene TRBV20-1, with unresolved D. Per germline, CDR1 DFQATT and CDR2 SNEGSKA (reference sequence). This CDR3 comprises 12 residues. The CDR3 sequence: CSPTQSGEKLFF. CDR3 in DNA: TGCAGCCCGACTCAAAGTGGTGAAAAACTGTTTTTT.

The chain joins TRBV29-1 to TRBJ1-2, with D possibly being TRBD1 (6 bases). Trimming removed 4 bases from V and 8 bases from J, with 23 bases in between. The CDR3 contains 15 residues. Per germline, CDR1 SQVTM and CDR2 ANQGSEA. In DNA, the CDR3 is TGCAGCGTTGGCGGGGGGGGGCCACCTGCGGAAGGCTACACCTTC. This translates into CSVGGGGPPAEGYTF.

This chain connects TRBV20-1 to TRBJ1-6; D might be TRBD1 (6 bases). V shed 3 bases and J shed 4 bases, with 10 bases lying between them. CDR1 and CDR2 from the germline V gene are DFQATT and SNEGSKA (reference sequence). The length of the CDR3 is 14 residues. CDR3 bases: TGCAGTGCTAGGATAAGGGGGTATAATTCACCCCTCCACTTT. Translation gives CSARIRGYNSPLHF.

The V and J genes are TRBV2 and TRBJ1-5; weak D call: TRBD1 (5 bases). The germline V and J ends were trimmed by 1 base and 2 bases, with 18 bases remaining between them. Looked up from germline, CDR1 is SNHLY and CDR2 is FYNNEI. The CDR3 extends over 18 amino acids. Written as DNA, the CDR3 is TGTGCCAGCAGTGAAGAAGTTGTCTGGCAGGGCGGCAATCAGCCCCAGCATTTT. This encodes CASSEEVVWQGGNQPQHF.

The V call is TRBV21-1, the J call TRBJ2-5; the table's D call, TRBD1, has no DNA check behind it. TRBV21-1 is designated a pseudogene. CDR3 length: 16 amino acids. The CDR3 sequence is CASSPSSRGFWDEQYF. The CDR3 bases are TGTGCCAGCAGCCCTTCCTCGAGGGGTTTTTGGGATGAGCAGTACTTC.

This chain connects TRBV28 to TRBJ2-7; possible D gene TRBD1, 6 bases. Trimming pared 6 bases from V and 0 bases from J, leaving 15 bases between. The CDR3 consists of 15 residues. Germline V lookup: CDR1 MDHEN, CDR2 SYDVKM. CDR3 loop: CASSHQGHTSYEQYF. The CDR3 bases are TGTGCCAGCAGCCACCAGGGACACACCTCCTACGAGCAGTACTTC.

This clonotype was picked up a small number of times. The V call is TRBV5-1, the J call TRBJ1-1, with 8 bases that match TRBD1. This CDR3 comprises 13 residues. From germline, CDR1 is SGHRS and CDR2 YFSETQ. V trimming: 4 bases; J trimming: 5 bases; junction bases outside the gene matches: 4. The CDR3 nucleotides read TGCGCCAGCAGCCCGTACAGGGGGACTGAAGCTTTCTTT. It is translated as CASSPYRGTEAFF.

The CDR3 loop is CASSLGGESGANVLTF. As DNA, the CDR3 is TGCGCCAGCAGCTTAGGGGGTGAATCTGGGGCCAACGTCCTGACTTTC. The V and J genes are TRBV5-1 and TRBJ2-6; D possibly corresponds to TRBD1 (6 bases). V was cut by 2 bases and J by 1 base, with 10 bases left in between. The CDR3 length is 16 residues. Per the germline V gene, CDR1 is SGHRS and CDR2 is YFSETQ.

This clonotype was counted only a few times. The CDR3, as DNA: TGTGCCAGCAGCCCCTGTTCGACCACCTACGAGCAGTACTTC. Translated: CASSPCSTTYEQYF. V gene TRBV12-1 combines with J gene TRBJ2-5; the table calls TRBD1, which could not be checked here. The assigned J gene may be wrong: the sequence end matches TRBJ2-7 better. TRBV12-1 is a listed pseudogene. The CDR3 sequence is 14 residues long.

This clonotype was counted only a few times. The chain carries TRBV20-1 and TRBJ2-4; TRBD2 aligns across 12 bases. The CDR3 is 17 amino acids. The germline V gene has CDR1 DFQATT and CDR2 SNEGSKA (reference sequence). The trim removed 6 bases at V and 0 bases at J, leaving 9 bases unmatched. The CDR3 bases are TGCAGTGCCACTTATGGGGGACTAGCGGGAGCCAAAAACATTCAGTACTTC. It codes for CSATYGGLAGAKNIQYF.

The genes are TRBV28 and TRBJ1-2, with D unresolved. Between the trimmed V and J ends, which lost 5 bases and 2 bases, there was a span of 15 bases. The CDR3 spans 15 residues. CDR1 and CDR2 from the germline V gene are MDHEN and SYDVKM. CDR3 sequence: CASSQTGRYNYGYTF. CDR3 bases: TGTGCCAGCAGTCAGACGGGGAGGTACAACTATGGCTACACCTTC.

The chain uses TRBV14 and TRBJ2-3; 10 bases fit TRBD2. The CDR3 extends over 16 amino acids. Germline values: CDR1 SGHDN, CDR2 FVKESK. After removal of 3 bases from V and 8 bases from J, the junction contained 11 bases not matched to a gene. The chain's CDR3 is CASSQALAGAWGTQYF. The CDR3 DNA follows: TGTGCCAGCAGCCAGGCCCTAGCGGGGGCGTGGGGTACGCAGTATTTT.